The clone carrying this T cell receptor (beta chain) showed up just a few times. The data were taken from a study of response to subunit inactivated influenza vaccine. MiXCR was run by TCRdb on the RT-PCR reads, yielding one entry per CDR3 protein. The table lists 450,000 to 500,000 distinct CDR3 sequences, roughly 9.8% of them singletons. The CDR3 is 16 amino acids. Looked up from germline, CDR1 is LGHNA and CDR2 is YNFKEQ. V was shortened by 2 bases and J by 5 bases, with 16 bases between the two germline ends. Sequences were derived from PBMCs from blood, sampled roughly 46 days after vaccination. The rearrangement links TRBV4-2 to TRBJ2-1; possibly TRBD2 for D (6 bases). This TCR was recovered from a man aged 50 or older who received an inactivated influenza vaccine. The CDR3: CASSQPGRGINNEQFF. CDR3 DNA sequence: TGTGCCAGCAGCCAACCTGGTCGCGGGATTAACAATGAGCAGTTCTTC.